This TCR beta chain stems from a study of beta chain features in type 1 diabetes. This CDR3 region has 14 residues. Germline V lookup: CDR1 SNHLY, CDR2 FYNNEI. The V gene end was trimmed by 2 bases and the J gene end by 4 bases; junction bases not matched to a gene: 2. cDNA synthesis used the whole RNA isolate, giving expressed TCRB sequences. Produced via immunoSEQ multiplex PCR; TCRdb's table is partial and in-frame only. The data hold under 90,000 clones, with around a third observed a single time. For this clone: Its antigen is not known.

Findings and limits, study-wide: Possibly, sequencing cDNA over-represented cells that had high TCR expression levels. Fewer insertions but more deletions were seen at VDJ junctions in type 1 diabetes patients.

The chain recombines TRBV2 with TRBJ1-3, with 7 bases identical to TRBD1. Sequenced input: stem cell memory CD4+ T cells from blood. The sequence was obtained from a woman aged 18-29 years in good health. The CDR3 sequence is CASSERGLGNTIYF. The CDR3 DNA reads TGTGCCAGCAGTGAAAGGGGGCTCGGAAACACCATATATTTT.